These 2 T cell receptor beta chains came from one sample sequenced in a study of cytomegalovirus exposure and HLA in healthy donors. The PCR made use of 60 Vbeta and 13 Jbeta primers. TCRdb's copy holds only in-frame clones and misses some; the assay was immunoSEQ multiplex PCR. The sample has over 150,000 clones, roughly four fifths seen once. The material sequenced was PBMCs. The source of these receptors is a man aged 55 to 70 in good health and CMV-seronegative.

The CDR3 sequence: CSAHGGGEQFF. The CDR3 nucleotides are TGCAGTGCCCACGGCGGCGGGGAGCAGTTCTTC. The V call is TRBV20-1, the J call TRBJ2-1; TRBD2 is a possible D gene (5 bases). Looked up from germline, CDR1 is DFQATT and CDR2 is SNEGSKA (reference sequence). CDR3 length: 11 residues. The V and J ends lost 6 bases and 10 bases respectively, with 13 bases between them.

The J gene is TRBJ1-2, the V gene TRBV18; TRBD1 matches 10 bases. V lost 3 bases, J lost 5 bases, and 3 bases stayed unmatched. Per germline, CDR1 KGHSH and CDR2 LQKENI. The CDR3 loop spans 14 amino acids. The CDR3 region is CASSPPGQGYGYTF. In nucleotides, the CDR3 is TGTGCCAGCTCACCCCCGGGACAGGGGTATGGCTACACCTTC.